The 26 T cell receptor beta chains below were found in one sample sequenced in a study of T-cell reconstitution after alpha-beta-depleted transplantation in children. Unique molecular identifiers were built into the TCRbeta library. TCRdb ran MiXCR on the PCR reads and lists one entry per CDR3 protein. The sample consists of about 640,000 distinct CDR3 sequences, approximately 16% of them appearing once. Here the sequenced sample was PBMCs from the stem cell graft donor, taken from the stem cell graft. These TCRs come from a human donor who donated a stem cell graft to a child with acute myeloid leukemia.

This clonotype was seen many times. The rearrangement joins TRBV12-3 or TRBV12-4 to TRBJ2-1; 8 nucleotides agree with TRBD1. Germline trimming cut 4 bases from V and 10 bases from J; bases unmatched to any gene: 3. The CDR3 sequence is 12 residues long. The CDR3 protein is CASSSDREEQFF. For the CDR3, the DNA is TGTGCCAGCAGTTCGGACAGGGAAGAGCAGTTCTTC.

At least ten counts were recorded for this clonotype. The chain carries TRBV20-1 and TRBJ1-5, with TRBD1 identical over 7 bases. The CDR3 consists of 15 residues. Germline CDR1 reads DFQATT; CDR2 reads SNEGSKA (reference sequence). The junction had 8 bases not matched to a gene; V was cut back by 6 bases and J by 0 bases. The CDR3 coding sequence is TGCAGTGCGTATCACAGGGGTAATAGCAATCAGCCCCAGCATTTT. This encodes CSAYHRGNSNQPQHF.

This clonotype was seen more than once but under ten times. The chain uses TRBV27 and TRBJ2-7; unclear D gene. The CDR3 totals 13 residues. The ends were cut back, 1 base at V and 2 bases at J, with 6 bases in the middle. Germline CDR1 and CDR2: MNHEY and SMNVEV (reference sequence). CDR3 region: CASSLYCPYEQYF. DNA for the CDR3: TGTGCCAGCAGTTTATACTGTCCCTACGAGCAGTACTTC.

For this clonotype: One end of the junction fails to match germline, which may point to a read error. V usage is TRBV5-1 and J usage is TRBJ1-6, with D maybe TRBD1 (6 bases). CDR3 size: 18 residues. Per germline, CDR1 SGHRS and CDR2 YFSETQ. The CDR3 DNA reads as TGCACCAGCAGCTTGCGGTCGCCCGGGGCAGGGGATAATTCACCCCTCCACTTT. Protein: CTSSLRSPGAGDNSPLHF.

This clonotype was seen ten or more times. The rearrangement links TRBV7-6 to TRBJ1-4; D possibly corresponds to TRBD1 (5 bases). The germline V and J ends were trimmed by 5 bases and 5 bases, with 6 bases remaining between them. The germline V gene encodes CDR1 SGHVS and CDR2 FNYEAQ. This CDR3 region has 12 residues. Written as DNA, the CDR3 is TGTGCCAGCAGCCAGGGCAATGAAAAACTGTTTTTT. Its translation is CASSQGNEKLFF.

The chain couples TRBV11-2 to TRBJ2-1; 8 bases fit TRBD1. Germline loops: CDR1 SGHAT, CDR2 FQNNGV. Trimming removed 5 bases from V and 5 bases from J; junction bases left unmatched: 20. CDR3 length: 19 residues. The chain's CDR3 is CASSSLQGARLALDNEQFF. The CDR3 region has the DNA TGTGCCAGCAGCAGTCTCCAGGGGGCCCGACTTGCCCTCGACAATGAGCAGTTCTTC.

This clonotype was recorded at least ten times. The chain couples TRBV20-1 to TRBJ1-1, with D perhaps TRBD1 (6 bases). Trimming cost V 3 bases and J 5 bases, with 19 bases left between them. The germline CDR1 and CDR2 sequences are DFQATT and SNEGSKA (reference sequence). This CDR3 comprises 15 residues. Here the CDR3 DNA reads TGCAGTGCTAGTCACCCGACAGGTTGGGGGACTGAAGCTTTCTTT. Protein product: CSASHPTGWGTEAFF.

This clonotype has at least ten counts. The rearrangement links TRBV6-5 to TRBJ2-7; the match to TRBD1 covers 7 bases. CDR1 and CDR2 from the germline V gene are MNHEY and SVGAGI. Unmatched junction bases numbered 2, after V lost 2 bases and J lost 1 base. The CDR3 sequence is 14 residues long. CDR3 coding DNA: TGTGCCAGCAGTTACGGGGACAGATCCTACGAGCAGTACGTC. Residues: CASSYGDRSYEQYV.

This clonotype has just a few counts. This chain connects TRBV7-2 to TRBJ2-1; 12 positions match TRBD2. Germline CDR1 reads SGHTA; CDR2 reads FQGNSA. Trimming cost V 0 bases and J 7 bases; bases outside gene matches: 7. CDR3 length equals 17 residues. The CDR3 nucleotides read TGTGCCAGCAGCTTAGCGCGGCTAGCGGGGGGGCAGAATGAGCAGTTCTTC. The encoded protein is CASSLARLAGGQNEQFF.

This chain uses TRBV5-1 with TRBJ2-1; TRBD2 matches 13 bases. Germline CDR1 and CDR2: SGHRS and YFSETQ. CDR3 length equals 18 residues. V trimming: 1 base; J trimming: 0 bases; junction bases outside the gene matches: 4. The CDR3 bases are TGCGCCAGCAGCTTGCAGACTAGCGGGGGGTACTCCTACAATGAGCAGTTCTTC. It is translated as CASSLQTSGGYSYNEQFF.

The chain links TRBV4-3 to TRBJ2-1; 8 bases line up with TRBD2. V gave up 1 base and J gave up 7 bases; unmatched junction bases: 9. Germline V lookup: CDR1 LGHNA, CDR2 YSLEER. The CDR3 covers 16 residues. The CDR3 DNA reads TGCGCCAGCAGCCAAGTGGGCGAGCGGGGGACGAATGAGCAGTTCTTC. It yields the protein CASSQVGERGTNEQFF.

At least ten counts were recorded for this clonotype. The chain links TRBV20-1 to TRBJ2-3, with D unresolved. CDR3 length equals 10 residues. Germline-derived CDR1 and CDR2 are DFQATT and SNEGSKA (reference sequence). The germline V and J ends were trimmed by 3 bases and 6 bases, with 4 bases remaining between them. The CDR3 is CSARVDTQYF. The CDR3 DNA reads as TGCAGTGCTAGGGTGGATACGCAGTATTTT.

This clonotype was picked up many times. The V gene is TRBV7-2, the J gene TRBJ2-3; a weak D match, TRBD2 (5 bases). Germline V gene lookup returns CDR1 SGHTA and CDR2 FQGNSA. The CDR3 is 15 amino acids. Trimming took off 5 bases at V and 8 bases at J, with 20 bases between the two ends. The CDR3 bases are TGTGCCAGCAGCCCACATAGCGTGTTCCTAGGTACGCAGTATTTT. Protein sequence: CASSPHSVFLGTQYF.

This clonotype has at least ten counts. The rearrangement uses TRBV27 and TRBJ2-7, with D hard to call. This CDR3 has 13 residues. With 2 bases removed from V and 3 bases from J, the gap between germline ends came to 8 bases. Germline lookup yields CDR1 MNHEY and CDR2 SMNVEV (reference sequence). The CDR3 DNA reads TGTGCCAGCAGTTTAAAGGCAGACTACGAGCAGTACGTC. This codes for CASSLKADYEQYV.

This clonotype was counted a few times. The chain uses TRBV5-5 and TRBJ1-1; D remains ambiguous. Germline V gene lookup returns CDR1 SGHKS and CDR2 YYEKEE (reference sequence). Trimming removed 0 bases from V and 1 base from J, with 16 bases in between. The CDR3 spans 17 residues. DNA of the CDR3: TGTGCCAGCAGCTTGGACGCCCCCCTAGGAGGGAACACTGAAGCTTTCTTT. Encoded protein: CASSLDAPLGGNTEAFF.

The gene calls are TRBV20-1 and TRBJ2-1; 7 bases are shared with TRBD2. The CDR3 loop spans 16 amino acids. Germline CDR1 reads DFQATT; CDR2 reads SNEGSKA (reference sequence). Trimming at V came to 6 bases and at J to 3 bases, leaving 14 bases not matched to a gene. CDR3 sequence reads: CSAHPVLAGDYNEQFF. CDR3 nucleotides: TGCAGTGCGCATCCCGTCTTGGCGGGGGACTACAATGAGCAGTTCTTC.

The CDR3 sequence: CASSLIGVENIQYF. Written as DNA, the CDR3 is TGTGCCAGCAGCTTAATCGGGGTGGAGAACATTCAGTACTTC. The rearrangement links TRBV7-2 to TRBJ2-4; possible D gene TRBD2, 5 bases. The CDR3 is 14 residues long. Germline V gives CDR1 SGHTA, CDR2 FQGNSA. V lost 2 bases to trimming and J lost 7 bases, with 12 bases between them.

This clonotype was observed a few times. V and J are TRBV20-1 and TRBJ2-1; 7 nucleotides match TRBD2. This CDR3 region has 15 residues. V lost 8 bases and J lost 3; bases outside the gene matches: 13. CDR1 is DFQATT and CDR2 is SNEGSKA in the germline V gene (reference sequence). The CDR3 loop is CSSAQTSVFYNEQFF. As DNA, the CDR3 is TGCAGTTCCGCCCAAACTAGCGTGTTCTACAATGAGCAGTTCTTC.

This clonotype was observed many times. The chain is built from TRBV20-1 and TRBJ2-5; no clear D. This CDR3 is built from 10 residues. The germline gives CDR1 DFQATT, CDR2 SNEGSKA (reference sequence). V was pared by 3 bases and J by 5 bases, with 4 bases between. The CDR3 DNA is TGCAGTGCTAGGGGGGAGACCCAGTACTTC. Protein: CSARGETQYF.

This clonotype has just a few counts. The chain carries TRBV12-3 or TRBV12-4 and TRBJ1-2; 10 bases line up with TRBD1. The trim removed 6 bases at V and 7 bases at J, leaving 5 bases unmatched. The CDR3 covers 13 residues. CDR3 loop: CASRTGQGSGYTF. In DNA form, the CDR3 reads TGTGCCAGCAGGACGGGACAGGGGTCTGGCTACACCTTC.

This clonotype was seen at least ten times. The gene calls are TRBV20-1 and TRBJ2-3; possible D gene TRBD1, 5 bases. From germline, CDR1 is DFQATT and CDR2 SNEGSKA (reference sequence). The V gene lost 0 bases and the J gene lost 5 bases, with 12 bases spanning the gap. The CDR3 is 14 amino acids. The CDR3 loop reads CSARDMQGEDTQYF. CDR3 nucleotide sequence: TGCAGTGCTAGAGATATGCAGGGCGAAGATACGCAGTATTTT.

The chain recombines TRBV25-1 with TRBJ2-1, with a tentative D call TRBD1 (6 bases). The CDR3 length is 14 residues. Germline lookup yields CDR1 MGHDK and CDR2 SYGVNS. With 2 bases removed from V and 8 bases from J, the gap between germline ends came to 13 bases. The CDR3 is CASSEVGGKDEQFF. The CDR3, as DNA: TGTGCCAGCAGTGAAGTAGGGGGAAAGGATGAGCAGTTCTTC.

Many counts were recorded for this clonotype. The J gene is TRBJ2-1, the V gene TRBV12-3 or TRBV12-4, with D tentatively TRBD2 (6 bases). The CDR3 length is 14 residues. Trimming cost V 5 bases and J 8 bases, with 16 bases left between them. CDR3 sequence (DNA): TGTGCCAGCAGTCGGGACTGGGCCGACGATGAGCAGTTCTTC. Translation: CASSRDWADDEQFF.

This clonotype was found a few times. This sequence joins TRBV6-5 and TRBJ1-5, with D possibly matching TRBD1 (6 bases). The germline gives CDR1 MNHEY, CDR2 SVGAGI. Between the trimmed V and J ends, which lost 6 bases and 2 bases, there was a span of 14 bases. The CDR3 sequence is 15 residues long. The CDR3: CASSHVEGGNQPQHF. In DNA form, the CDR3 reads TGTGCCAGCAGCCACGTGGAGGGGGGCAATCAGCCCCAGCATTTT.

This clonotype was counted only a few times. This rearrangement joins TRBV5-1 to TRBJ2-3; 15 bases fit TRBD2. The CDR3 extends over 17 amino acids. Germline V gene data show CDR1 as SGHRS and CDR2 as YFSETQ. With 0 bases clipped from V and 3 bases from J, the junction kept 2 bases outside the gene matches. The CDR3 coding sequence is TGCGCCAGCAGCTTGGAGGGGACTAGCGGGGGGACAGATACGCAGTATTTT. Translated: CASSLEGTSGGTDTQYF.

This sequence joins TRBV30 and TRBJ2-7; a weak D match, TRBD1 (7 bases). Germline CDR1 and CDR2: GTSNPN and SVGIG (reference sequence). The CDR3 spans 18 residues. V was clipped by 4 bases and J by 3 bases, with 28 bases between them. CDR3 sequence reads: CAWTPMRAGGTPHYEQYF. The DNA of the CDR3 is TGTGCCTGGACTCCTATGAGGGCAGGGGGGACTCCCCACTACGAGCAGTACTTC.